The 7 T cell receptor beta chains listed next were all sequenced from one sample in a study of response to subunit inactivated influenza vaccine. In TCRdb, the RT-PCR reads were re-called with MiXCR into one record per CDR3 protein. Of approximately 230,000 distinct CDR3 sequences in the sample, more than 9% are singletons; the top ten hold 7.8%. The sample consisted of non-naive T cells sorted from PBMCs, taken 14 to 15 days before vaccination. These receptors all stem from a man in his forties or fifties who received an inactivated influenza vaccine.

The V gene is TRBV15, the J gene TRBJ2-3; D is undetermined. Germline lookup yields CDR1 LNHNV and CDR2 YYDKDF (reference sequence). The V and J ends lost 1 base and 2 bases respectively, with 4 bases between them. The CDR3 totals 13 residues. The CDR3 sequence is CATSRVTTDTQYF. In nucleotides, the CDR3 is TGTGCCACCAGCAGAGTTACCACAGATACGCAGTATTTT.

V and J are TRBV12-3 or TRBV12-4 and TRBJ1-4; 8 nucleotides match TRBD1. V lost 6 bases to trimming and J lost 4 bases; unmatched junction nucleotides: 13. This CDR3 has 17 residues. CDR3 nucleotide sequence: TGTGCCAGCAGAAAGAGGATCGAACAGGGGGATAATGAAAAACTGTTTTTT. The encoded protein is CASRKRIEQGDNEKLFF.

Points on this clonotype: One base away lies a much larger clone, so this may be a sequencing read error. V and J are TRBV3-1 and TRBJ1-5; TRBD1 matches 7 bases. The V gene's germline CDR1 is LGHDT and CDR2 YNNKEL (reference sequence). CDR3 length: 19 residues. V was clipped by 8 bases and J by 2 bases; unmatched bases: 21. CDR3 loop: CASCYYRGPRSVGNQPQHF. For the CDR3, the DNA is TGTGCCAGCTGTTACTACAGGGGCCCGAGATCGGTTGGCAATCAGCCCCAGCATTTT.

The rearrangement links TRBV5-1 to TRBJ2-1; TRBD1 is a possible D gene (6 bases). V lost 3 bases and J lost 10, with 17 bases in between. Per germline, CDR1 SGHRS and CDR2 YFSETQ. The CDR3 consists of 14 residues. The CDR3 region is CASSSITGSGEQFF. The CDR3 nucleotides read TGCGCCAGCAGCTCGATAACAGGGTCGGGAGAGCAGTTCTTC.

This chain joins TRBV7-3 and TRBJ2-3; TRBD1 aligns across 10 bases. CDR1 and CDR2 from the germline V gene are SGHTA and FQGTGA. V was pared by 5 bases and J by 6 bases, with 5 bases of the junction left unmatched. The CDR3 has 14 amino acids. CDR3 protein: CASSPTGGPDTQYF. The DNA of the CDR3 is TGTGCCAGCAGCCCGACAGGGGGCCCGGATACGCAGTATTTT.

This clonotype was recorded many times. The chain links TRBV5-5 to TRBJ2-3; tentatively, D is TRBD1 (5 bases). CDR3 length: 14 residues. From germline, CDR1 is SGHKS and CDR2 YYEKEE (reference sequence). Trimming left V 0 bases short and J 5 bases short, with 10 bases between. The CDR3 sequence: CASSLGGARDTQYF. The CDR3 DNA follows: TGTGCCAGCAGCTTGGGTGGGGCCAGAGATACGCAGTATTTT.

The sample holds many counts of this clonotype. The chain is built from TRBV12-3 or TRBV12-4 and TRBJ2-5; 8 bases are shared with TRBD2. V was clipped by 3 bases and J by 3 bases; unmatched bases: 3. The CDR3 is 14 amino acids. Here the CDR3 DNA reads TGTGCCAGCAGTTTTGCGGGACTAGAAGAGACCCAGTACTTC. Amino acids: CASSFAGLEETQYF.